What follows are 8 T cell receptor beta chains derived from one specimen sequenced in a study of technical replicates of blood from a few donors. The method was immunoSEQ multiplex PCR; TCRdb's version includes in-frame clones alone and lacks a portion of them. Here the sample spans under 55,000 clones, 95% to 97% being singletons. Sequenced: T cells isolated from PBMCs. All receptors come from a human donor in good health.

This sequence joins TRBV7-9 and TRBJ2-7; D not resolved. The CDR3 sequence is 12 residues long. The germline V and J ends were trimmed by 3 bases and 7 bases, with 10 bases remaining between them. Germline V CDR1 and CDR2: SEHNR, FQNEAQ (reference sequence). CDR3 amino acids: CASSFSPTEQYF. In nucleotides, the CDR3 is TGTGCCAGCAGCTTTTCCCCGACTGAGCAGTACTTC.

The chain couples TRBV10-1 to TRBJ2-1; a weak D match, TRBD2 (7 bases). CDR1 and CDR2 from the germline V gene are WNHNN and SYGVQD (reference sequence). Trimming left V 5 bases short and J 9 bases short, with 17 bases between. CDR3 length: 14 amino acids. CDR3 protein: CASSLQTGGFEQFF. The CDR3 nucleotides are TGCGCCAGCAGTCTTCAGACGGGGGGCTTTGAGCAGTTCTTC.

This clone was picked up a small number of times. The rearrangement joins TRBV7-9 to TRBJ1-2, with D possibly matching TRBD1 (6 bases). CDR1 SEHNR and CDR2 FQNEAQ come from the germline V gene (reference sequence). This CDR3 has 15 amino acids. V was clipped by 9 bases and J by 4 bases, with 21 bases between them. CDR3 sequence reads: CASSSPGQWLYGYTF. In DNA, the CDR3 is TGTGCCAGTAGTTCCCCCGGACAGTGGCTCTATGGCTACACCTTC.

This clone has only one observation. The rearrangement joins TRBV5-1 to TRBJ2-1; 7 positions match TRBD2. This CDR3 is built from 15 residues. V dropped 0 bases and J dropped 8; count of bases not matched to a gene: 8. CDR1 and CDR2 from the germline V gene are SGHRS and YFSETQ. CDR3 protein: CASSLALSGSDEQFF. CDR3 nucleotide sequence: TGCGCCAGCAGCTTGGCCCTTAGCGGGTCGGATGAGCAGTTCTTC.

The J gene is TRBJ1-5, the V gene TRBV19; no firm D call. Trimming removed 4 bases at V and 0 bases at J, with 13 bases between. The CDR3 has 16 residues. In germline, CDR1 is LNHDA, CDR2 SQIVND (reference sequence). The CDR3 loop reads CASSNGMRYSNQPQHF. The CDR3 nucleotides are TGTGCCAGTAGTAACGGTATGCGATATAGCAATCAGCCCCAGCATTTT.

This chain joins TRBV6-5 and TRBJ1-1; no definite D call. The germline CDR1 and CDR2 sequences are MNHEY and SVGAGI. Between the trimmed V and J ends, which lost 5 bases and 5 bases, there was a span of 15 bases. The length of the CDR3 is 14 residues. The CDR3 DNA reads as TGTGCCAGCAGTCCTACGGACGGCGGGACTGAAGCTTTCTTT. This translates into CASSPTDGGTEAFF.

The chain is built from TRBV27 and TRBJ2-7; D not resolved. Looked up from germline, CDR1 is MNHEY and CDR2 is SMNVEV (reference sequence). The V end lost 2 bases, the J end lost 4 bases, and 12 bases lay between the germline ends. The CDR3 spans 14 residues. The CDR3 DNA reads as TGTGCCAGCAGTTTAGGTGGCCTCGGGTACGAGCAGTACTTC. Translated, it gives CASSLGGLGYEQYF.

CDR3 nucleotides: TGTGCCAGCAGCCAGAACAGCTACGAGCAGTACTTC. Its protein product is CASSQNSYEQYF. V gene TRBV14 combines with J gene TRBJ2-7; D is undetermined. Trimming cost V 3 bases and J 3 bases, with 6 bases left between them. The CDR3 runs 12 residues. CDR1 is SGHDN, CDR2 FVKESK, per germline.